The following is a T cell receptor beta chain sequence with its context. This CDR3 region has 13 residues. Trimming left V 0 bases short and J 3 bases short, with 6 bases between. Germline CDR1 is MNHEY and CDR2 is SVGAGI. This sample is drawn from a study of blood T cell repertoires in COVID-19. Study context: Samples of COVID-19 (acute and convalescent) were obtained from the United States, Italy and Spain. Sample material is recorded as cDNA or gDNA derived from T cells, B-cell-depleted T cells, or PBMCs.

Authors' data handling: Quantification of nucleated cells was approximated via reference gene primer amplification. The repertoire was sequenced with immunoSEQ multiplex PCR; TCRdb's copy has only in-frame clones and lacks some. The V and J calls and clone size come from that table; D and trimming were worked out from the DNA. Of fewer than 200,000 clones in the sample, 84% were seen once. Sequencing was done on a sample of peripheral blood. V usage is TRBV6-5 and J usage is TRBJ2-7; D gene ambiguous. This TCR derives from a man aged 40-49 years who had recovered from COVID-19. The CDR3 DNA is TGTGCCAGCAGTTACTCCCCTAACTACGAGCAGTACTTC. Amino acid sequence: CASSYSPNYEQYF.